The 4 T cell receptor beta chains in this list originate from one sample, sequenced in a study of graft-versus-host responses after intestinal transplantation. Graft material was processed, releasing intraepithelial and lamina propria lymphocytes. Some clones are missing from TCRdb's copy, which holds only in-frame ones; the method was immunoSEQ multiplex PCR. The data contain 29,000 or so clones, around 83% of them singletons. Sample: ileum tissue, taken 98 days after intestinal transplantation. These receptors originate from a human patient who received an intestinal transplant, so some T cells may come from the graft donor.

Regarding this clone: One junction end disagrees with the germline gene, perhaps due to a read error. The J gene is TRBJ1-1, the V gene TRBV5-1, with D tentatively TRBD1 (5 bases). Per germline, CDR1 SGHRS and CDR2 YFSETQ. There are 15 residues in the CDR3. CDR3: CASSPPAGGRTEAFF. The CDR3 DNA reads as TGTGCCAGCAGCCCCCCGGCTGGGGGTAGGACTGAAGCTTTCTTT.

This sequence joins TRBV29-1 and TRBJ2-2; unclear D gene. The CDR3 length is 12 residues. V lost 1 base and J 5 bases, leaving 5 bases between the germline ends. Germline V gives CDR1 SQVTM, CDR2 ANQGSEA. This CDR3 reads CSVEAETGELFF. The CDR3 DNA reads as TGCAGCGTTGAAGCCGAAACCGGGGAGCTGTTTTTT.

This clone showed up just once. This chain links TRBV6-1 with TRBJ2-4; D gene unclear. Germline CDR1 is MNHNS and CDR2 is SASEGT. V shed 2 bases and J shed 8 bases, with 13 bases lying between them. This CDR3 has 14 residues. This CDR3 reads CASSERRPLDIQYF. In nucleotides, the CDR3 is TGTGCCAGCAGTGAACGGAGACCACTTGACATTCAGTACTTC.

The chain combines TRBV7-9 with TRBJ2-3, with a weak D call TRBD1 (6 bases). V lost 8 bases and J lost 5, with 11 bases in between. CDR3 length equals 12 residues. From germline, CDR1 is SEHNR and CDR2 FQNEAQ (reference sequence). CDR3 amino acids: CASEGVEDTQYF. DNA of the CDR3: TGTGCCAGCGAGGGGGTGGAAGATACGCAGTATTTT.